A selection of T cell receptor beta chains follows, all from one sample in a study of Ad26.COV2.S vaccination and SARS-CoV-2 variants. Measured with immunoSEQ multiplex PCR; TCRdb has only the in-frame clones, and not every one. This table has some 500,000 clones, 89% appearing once. The sample here was peripheral blood, taken in a trial of Ad26.COV2.S vaccine versus placebo. These receptors were taken from a person between 18 and 60 years old who received the Ad26.COV2.S COVID-19 vaccine or a placebo. CDR3s include the opening cysteine and the closing phenylalanine or tryptophan. The D gene is left open where the match is weak. Rows may omit the clone size; those that give it use once, few, many or a size class.

TRBJ1-2	NA	NA	TRBV6-5	TGTGCCAGCAGTTACGTTGGAGGGGATGGAGGCTACACCTTC	CASSYVGGDGGYTF
TRBJ2-1	NA	NA	TRBV5-1	TGCGCCAGCAGCTTGGATGGAGGTGGGAATGAGCAGTTCTTC	CASSLDGGGNEQFF
TRBJ1-2	NA	NA	TRBV5-4	TGTGCCAGCAGCTTGGTAGGAGGCTATGGCTACACCTTC	CASSLVGGYGYTF
TRBJ2-3	TRBD2	NA	TRBV15	TGTGCCACCAGCAACCCCCCCGGGACTAGCGGGAGAAGCGCAGATACGCAGTATTTT	CATSNPPGTSGRSADTQYF
TRBJ2-7	NA	NA	TRBV18	TGTGCCAGCTCACGGGAGGTAGGGATGGCAACCTACGAGCAGTACTTC	CASSREVGMATYEQYF
TRBJ2-5	TRBD1	once	TRBV5-1	TGCGCCAGCAGCTCGGGTCGGACAGGGGTAGAGACCCAGTACTTC	CASSSGRTGVETQYF
TRBJ1-2	NA	NA	TRBV13	TGTGCCAGCACCCCCGATAGGGACCCGGGGGATGGCTACACCTTC	CASTPDRDPGDGYTF
TRBJ2-1	TRBD2	NA	TRBV29-1	TGCAGCGTTGAACGGACTCTAGCGGGAGGGGCAAGAGGATACAATGAGCAGTTCTTC	CSVERTLAGGARGYNEQFF
TRBJ1-3	NA	NA	TRBV3-1/TRBV3-2	TGTGCCAGCAGCCAAGAGGGGCACTCTGGAAACACCATATATTTT	CASSQEGHSGNTIYF
TRBJ2-5	NA	NA	TRBV11-3	TGTGCCAGCAGCTTAGGAACAGGCGCCGTTCAAGAGACCCAGTACTTC	CASSLGTGAVQETQYF
TRBJ1-5	NA	once	TRBV28	TGTGCCAGCAGTTTGTGGACGACGTATAGCAATCAGCCCCAGCATTTT	CASSLWTTYSNQPQHF
TRBJ1-5	NA	NA	TRBV29-1	TGCAGCGTGCGGGACGGGGATCAGCCCCAGCATTTT	CSVRDGDQPQHF
TRBJ1-4	TRBD1	NA	TRBV18	TGTGCCAGCTCACCCCGGACAGGGGCTAATGAAAAACTGTTTTTT	CASSPRTGANEKLFF
TRBJ1-1	NA	NA	TRBV5-1	TGCGCCAGCAGTCAGGGGCTGAACACTGAAGCTTTCTTT	CASSQGLNTEAFF
TRBJ2-3	NA	NA	TRBV24-1	TGTGCCACCTCCCAACGGTGGGCGAAGGGCACAGATACGCAGTATTTT	CATSQRWAKGTDTQYF
TRBJ2-5	NA	NA	TRBV12-3/TRBV12-4	TGTGCCAGCAGGGGCCTAGAAGAGACCCAGTACTTC	CASRGLEETQYF
TRBJ2-3	TRBD1	NA	TRBV7-3	TGTGCCAGCAGCTTAACGGGGACAGGCCATACGCAGTATTTT	CASSLTGTGHTQYF
TRBJ1-2	NA	NA	TRBV9	TGTGCCAGCAGCCTCAATAGAGGGCGGGGTGGCTACACCTTC	CASSLNRGRGGYTF
TRBJ1-4	TRBD1	NA	TRBV11-3	TGTGCCAGCAGCCCGTCAGGGGGACCCAATGAAAAACTGTTTTTT	CASSPSGGPNEKLFF
TRBJ1-6	TRBD1	NA	TRBV6-2/TRBV6-3	TGTGCCAGCAGCCCGAACCCCGGACAGGGTTATTCACCCCTCCACTTT	CASSPNPGQGYSPLHF
TRBJ2-1	NA	NA	TRBV9	TGTGCCAGCAGCGCGTTGCCCGGGGGGCGTATGAATGAGCAGTTCTTC	CASSALPGGRMNEQFF
TRBJ1-4	NA	NA	TRBV29-1	TGCAGCGCGACAGCAACTAATGAAAAACTGTTTTTT	CSATATNEKLFF
TRBJ1-1	NA	NA	TRBV19	TGTGCCAGTAGTTTAAGGGTGACGGACACTGAAGCTTTCTTT	CASSLRVTDTEAFF
TRBJ2-1	NA	NA	TRBV5-1	TGCGCCAGCAGCTTAGGGCAGAACCACAATGAGCAGTTCTTC	CASSLGQNHNEQFF
TRBJ1-2	NA	NA	TRBV5-4	TGTGCCAGCAGCTTGAAAGATCACTATGGCTACACCTTC	CASSLKDHYGYTF
TRBJ1-2	NA	NA	TRBV4-3	TGCGCCAGCAACAGAGACGGTAAAGCTAACTATGGCTACACCTTC	CASNRDGKANYGYTF
TRBJ1-4	NA	NA	TRBV25-1	TGTGCCAGCAGTCAGGGGTGGGGCGAAAAACTGTTTTTT	CASSQGWGEKLFF
TRBJ1-6	NA	few	TRBV9	TGTGCCAGCAGCGTAGAGGTGAATTCACCCCTCCACTTT	CASSVEVNSPLHF
TRBJ1-5	NA	NA	TRBV2	TGTGCCAGCAGTGACAACGGAGAACCCCCTAGCAATCAGCCCCAGCATTTT	CASSDNGEPPSNQPQHF
TRBJ1-1	TRBD1	few	TRBV9	TGTGCCGGAAACCCAGGGGGCATGAACACTGAAGCTTTCTTT	CAGNPGGMNTEAFF
TRBJ2-3	NA	NA	TRBV5-4	TGTGCCAGCAGCTGGTACACAGGCCAGCGGGCAGATACGCAGTATTTT	CASSWYTGQRADTQYF
TRBJ1-1	NA	NA	TRBV7-2	TGTGCCAGCAGCTTATGGGCGAACACTGAAGCTTTCTTT	CASSLWANTEAFF
TRBJ1-2	NA	NA	TRBV2	TGTGCCAGCAGGGGGGGTGCTAACTATGGCTACACCTTC	CASRGGANYGYTF
TRBJ2-1	TRBD2	NA	TRBV4-2	TGTGCCAGTCAAATACTAGCGGGTTTAAGCAATGAGCAGTTCTTC	CASQILAGLSNEQFF
TRBJ1-2	TRBD1	NA	TRBV27	TGTGCCAGCAGTCATTACCGGGACAGGGGCGTAGATGGCTACACCTTC	CASSHYRDRGVDGYTF
TRBJ2-2	NA	NA	TRBV30	TGTGCCTGGAGTGCCCAACCCGGGGAGCTGTTTTTT	CAWSAQPGELFF
TRBJ2-3	NA	NA	TRBV19	TGTGCCAGTAGCCCTCCTAGCACAGATACGCAGTATTTT	CASSPPSTDTQYF
TRBJ2-1	NA	NA	TRBV19	TGTGCCAGTAGCCCACGAGGGGGACCGCAGTTCTTC	CASSPRGGPQFF
TRBJ1-2	NA	NA	TRBV6-5	TGTGCCAGCAGGGTTTCTCTTAACTATGGCTACACCTTC	CASRVSLNYGYTF
TRBJ2-5	NA	NA	TRBV27	TGTGCCAGCAGCCAGAGGAGGGGAGAGACCCAGTACTTC	CASSQRRGETQYF
TRBJ2-2	NA	NA	TRBV10-3	TGTGCCATCAGTGGGAAGACTTCGAACACCGGGGAGCTGTTTTTT	CAISGKTSNTGELFF
TRBJ2-7	NA	NA	TRBV3-1/TRBV3-2	TGTGCCAGCAGCGGGGACAACTCCTACGAGCAGTACTTC	CASSGDNSYEQYF
TRBJ2-1	NA	NA	TRBV4-3	TGCGCCAGCAGCCGCTCGAAGGAGAGGTGGAGCGATGAGCAGTTCTTC	CASSRSKERWSDEQFF
TRBJ2-3	TRBD1	NA	TRBV5-1	TGCGCCAGCATCGACTCACAGGGGGGTGATACGCAGTATTTT	CASIDSQGGDTQYF
TRBJ2-7	NA	few	TRBV5-1	TGCGCCAGCAGCTTCTTGGGCCGATCTTACGAGCAGTACTTC	CASSFLGRSYEQYF
TRBJ2-3	NA	NA	TRBV5-1	TGCGCCAGCAGCTTGGCCAGGTTAGGAGGTACAGGCCTCGGCACAGATACGCAGTATTTT	CASSLARLGGTGLGTDTQYF
TRBJ2-5	NA	NA	TRBV4-2	TGTGCCAGCAGCCCCCTCGGAGGGGAGGAGACCCAGTACTTC	CASSPLGGEETQYF
TRBJ1-6	NA	NA	TRBV5-4	TGTGCCAGCAGCTTAGACTCCAGGATGGATTCACCCCTCCACTTT	CASSLDSRMDSPLHF
TRBJ1-1	NA	once	TRBV4-1	TGCGCCAGCAGCCAAGTCCATCAGGGTGGGAGCACTGAAGCTTTCTTT	CASSQVHQGGSTEAFF
TRBJ1-6	NA	NA	TRBV7-6	TGTGCCAGCAGCTTAGCTGTCGGCGGGGAATCACCCCTCCACTTT	CASSLAVGGESPLHF
TRBJ1-2	NA	NA	TRBV5-1	TGCGCCAGCAGCTTGGAAGTTGCGACGGCCTATGGCTACACCTTC	CASSLEVATAYGYTF
TRBJ1-6	NA	NA	TRBV7-2	TGTGCCAGCAGCTTAAGGGGGGGCTCCTATAATTCACCCCTCCACTTT	CASSLRGGSYNSPLHF
TRBJ2-3	NA	NA	TRBV7-9	TGTGCCAGCAGCTTAGGCGTCACCAGCACAGATACGCAGTATTTT	CASSLGVTSTDTQYF
TRBJ2-3	TRBD2	NA	TRBV9	TGTGCCAGCAGCACGAAGCTGACCCTAGCGGGTAACACAGATACGCAGTATTTT	CASSTKLTLAGNTDTQYF
TRBJ2-5	NA	NA	TRBV11-3	TGTGCCAGCAGCTTCAGGGGGGGGGTCTCGGGAGATGAGACCCAGTACTTC	CASSFRGGVSGDETQYF
TRBJ1-1	NA	once	TRBV21-1	TGTGCCAGCAGCACTCTGGGACGGACGAACACTGAAGCTTTCTTT	CASSTLGRTNTEAFF
TRBJ1-5	TRBD1	few	TRBV27	TGTGCCAGCAGTTTACCAGGGGGACGGCCCCAGCATTTT	CASSLPGGRPQHF
TRBJ2-2	NA	NA	TRBV7-2	TGTGCCAGCAGCTTATACAATACCGGGGAGCTGTTTTTT	CASSLYNTGELFF